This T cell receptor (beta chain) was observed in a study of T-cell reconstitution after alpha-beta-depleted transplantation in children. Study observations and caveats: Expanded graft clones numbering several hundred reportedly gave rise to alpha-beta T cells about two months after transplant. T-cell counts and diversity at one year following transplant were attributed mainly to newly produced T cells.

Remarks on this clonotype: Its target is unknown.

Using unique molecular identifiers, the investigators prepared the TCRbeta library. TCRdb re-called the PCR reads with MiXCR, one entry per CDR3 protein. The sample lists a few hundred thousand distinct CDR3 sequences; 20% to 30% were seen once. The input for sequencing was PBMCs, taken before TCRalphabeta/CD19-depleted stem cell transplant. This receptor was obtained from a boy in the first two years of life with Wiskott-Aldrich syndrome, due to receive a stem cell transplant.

CDR3 amino acids: CSAITRQETQYF. The DNA of the CDR3 is TGCAGTGCTATTACTAGGCAGGAGACCCAGTACTTC. This chain connects TRBV20-1 to TRBJ2-5; the D gene is possibly TRBD2 (5 bases). Germline V gene data show CDR1 as DFQATT and CDR2 as SNEGSKA (reference sequence). Trimming took 4 bases from V and 5 from J, leaving 11 bases between them. CDR3 length equals 12 residues.